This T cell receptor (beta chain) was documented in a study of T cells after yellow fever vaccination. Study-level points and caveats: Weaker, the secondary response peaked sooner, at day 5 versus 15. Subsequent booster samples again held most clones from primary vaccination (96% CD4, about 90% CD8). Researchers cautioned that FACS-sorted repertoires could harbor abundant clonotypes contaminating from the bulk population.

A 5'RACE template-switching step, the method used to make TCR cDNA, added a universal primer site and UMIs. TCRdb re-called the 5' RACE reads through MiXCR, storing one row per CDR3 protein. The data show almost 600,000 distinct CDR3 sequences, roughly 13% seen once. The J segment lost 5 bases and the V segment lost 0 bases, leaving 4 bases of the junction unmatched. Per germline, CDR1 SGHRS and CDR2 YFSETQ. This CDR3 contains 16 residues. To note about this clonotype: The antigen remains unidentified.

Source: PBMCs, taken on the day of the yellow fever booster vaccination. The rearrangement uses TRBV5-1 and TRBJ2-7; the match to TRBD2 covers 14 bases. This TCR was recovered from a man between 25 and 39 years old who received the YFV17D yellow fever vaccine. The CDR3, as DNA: TGCGCCAGCAGCTTGGCCGTGACTAGCGGGAGGGACGAGCAGTACTTC. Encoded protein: CASSLAVTSGRDEQYF. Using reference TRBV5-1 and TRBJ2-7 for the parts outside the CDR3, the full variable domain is KAGVTQTPRYLIKTRGQQVTLSCSPISGHRSVSWYQQTPGQGLQFLFEYFSETQRNKGNFPGRFSGRQFSNSRSEMNVSTLELGDSALYLCASSLAVTSGRDEQYFGPGTRLTVT.